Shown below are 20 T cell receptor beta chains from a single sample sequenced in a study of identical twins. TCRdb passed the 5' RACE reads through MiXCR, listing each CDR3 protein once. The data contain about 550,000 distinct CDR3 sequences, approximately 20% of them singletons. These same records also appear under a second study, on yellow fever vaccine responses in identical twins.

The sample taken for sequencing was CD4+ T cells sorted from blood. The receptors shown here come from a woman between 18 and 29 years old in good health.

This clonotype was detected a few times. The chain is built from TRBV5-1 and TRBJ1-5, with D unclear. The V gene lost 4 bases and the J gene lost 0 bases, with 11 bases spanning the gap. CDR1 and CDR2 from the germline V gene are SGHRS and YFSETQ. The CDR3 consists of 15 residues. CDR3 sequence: CASSAEPYSNQPQHF. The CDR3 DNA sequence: TGCGCCAGCAGCGCCGAACCTTATAGCAATCAGCCCCAGCATTTT.

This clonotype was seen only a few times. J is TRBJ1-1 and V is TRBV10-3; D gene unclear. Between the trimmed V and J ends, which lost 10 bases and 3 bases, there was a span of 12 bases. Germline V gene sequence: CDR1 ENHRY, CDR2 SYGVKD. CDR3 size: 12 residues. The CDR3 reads CATRVSDTEAFF. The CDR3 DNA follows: TGTGCCACCCGGGTGAGCGACACTGAAGCTTTCTTT.

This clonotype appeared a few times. The CDR3 spells CASSKAGSSSLNSPLHF. The DNA for the CDR3 is TGTGCCAGCAGCAAAGCGGGCAGCTCAAGTCTCAATTCACCCCTCCACTTT. This chain links TRBV21-1 with TRBJ1-6. TRBV21-1 is a listed pseudogene. The length of the CDR3 is 17 residues.

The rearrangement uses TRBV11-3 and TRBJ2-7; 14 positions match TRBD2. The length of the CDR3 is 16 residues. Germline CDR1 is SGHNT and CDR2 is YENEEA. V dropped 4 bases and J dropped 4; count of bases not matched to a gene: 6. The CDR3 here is CASSSATSGRGYEQYF. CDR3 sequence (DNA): TGTGCCAGCAGCTCGGCGACTAGCGGGAGGGGTTACGAGCAGTACTTC.

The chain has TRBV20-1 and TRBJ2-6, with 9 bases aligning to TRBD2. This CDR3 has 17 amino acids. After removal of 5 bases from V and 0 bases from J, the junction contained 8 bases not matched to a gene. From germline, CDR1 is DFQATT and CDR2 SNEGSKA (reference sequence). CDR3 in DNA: TGCAGTGCTCTCGGCCTAGCGGGACACTCTGGGGCCAACGTCCTGACTTTC. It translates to CSALGLAGHSGANVLTF.

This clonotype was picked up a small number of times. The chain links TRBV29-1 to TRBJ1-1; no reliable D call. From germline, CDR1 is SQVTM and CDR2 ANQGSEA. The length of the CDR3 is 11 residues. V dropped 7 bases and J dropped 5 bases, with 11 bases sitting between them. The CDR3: CSAQPVTEAFF. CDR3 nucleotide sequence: TGCAGCGCCCAACCGGTTACTGAAGCTTTCTTT.

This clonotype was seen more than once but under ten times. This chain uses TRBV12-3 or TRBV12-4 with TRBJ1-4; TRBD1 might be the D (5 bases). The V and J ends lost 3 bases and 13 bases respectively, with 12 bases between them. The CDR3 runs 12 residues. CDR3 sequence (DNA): TGTGCCAGCAGTTTGGGCCCTACAGGACTGTTTTTT. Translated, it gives CASSLGPTGLFF.

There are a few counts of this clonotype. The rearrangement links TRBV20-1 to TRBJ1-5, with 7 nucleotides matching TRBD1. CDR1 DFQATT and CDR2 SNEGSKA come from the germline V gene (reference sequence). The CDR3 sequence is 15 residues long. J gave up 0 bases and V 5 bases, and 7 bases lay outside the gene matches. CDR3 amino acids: CSAHRGADSNQPQHF. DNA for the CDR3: TGCAGTGCTCACAGGGGAGCAGATAGCAATCAGCCCCAGCATTTT.

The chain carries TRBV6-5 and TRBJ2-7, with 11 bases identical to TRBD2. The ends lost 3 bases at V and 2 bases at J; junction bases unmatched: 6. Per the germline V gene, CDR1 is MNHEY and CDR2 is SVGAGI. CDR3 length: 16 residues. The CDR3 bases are TGTGCCAGCAGTTATCGCACTAGCGGGGGCACCTACGAGCAGTACGTC. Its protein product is CASSYRTSGGTYEQYV.

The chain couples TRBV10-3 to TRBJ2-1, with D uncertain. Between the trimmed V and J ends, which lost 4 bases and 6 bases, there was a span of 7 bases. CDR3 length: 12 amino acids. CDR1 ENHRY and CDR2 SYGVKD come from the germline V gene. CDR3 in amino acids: CAISGLGNEQFF. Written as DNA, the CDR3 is TGTGCCATCAGTGGTCTGGGCAATGAGCAGTTCTTC.

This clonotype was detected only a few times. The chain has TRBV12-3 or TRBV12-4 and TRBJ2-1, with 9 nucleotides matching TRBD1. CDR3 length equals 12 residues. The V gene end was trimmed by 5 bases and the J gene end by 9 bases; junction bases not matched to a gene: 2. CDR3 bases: TGTGCCAGCAGTCGGACAGGGGTTGAGCAGTTCTTC. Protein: CASSRTGVEQFF.

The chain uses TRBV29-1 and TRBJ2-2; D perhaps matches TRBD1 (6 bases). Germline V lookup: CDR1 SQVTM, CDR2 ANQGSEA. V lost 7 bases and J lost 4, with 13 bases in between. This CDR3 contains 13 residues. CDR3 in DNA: TGCAGCGCCAGGGGACATCTCACCGGGGAGCTGTTTTTT. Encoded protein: CSARGHLTGELFF.

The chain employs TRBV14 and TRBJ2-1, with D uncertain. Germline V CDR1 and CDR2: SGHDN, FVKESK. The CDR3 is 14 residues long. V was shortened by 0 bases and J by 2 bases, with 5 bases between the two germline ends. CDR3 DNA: TGTGCCAGCAGCCAAGATGGCACCTACAATGAGCAGTTCTTC. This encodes CASSQDGTYNEQFF. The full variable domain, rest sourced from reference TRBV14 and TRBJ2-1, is EAGVTQFPSHSVIEKGQTVTLRCDPISGHDNLYWYRRVMGKEIKFLLHFVKESKQDESGMPNNRFLAERTGGTYSTLKVQPAELEDSGVYFCASSQDGTYNEQFFGPGTRLTVL.

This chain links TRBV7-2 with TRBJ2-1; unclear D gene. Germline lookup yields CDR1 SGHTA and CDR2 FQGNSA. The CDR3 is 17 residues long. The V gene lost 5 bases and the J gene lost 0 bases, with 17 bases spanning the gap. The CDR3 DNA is TGTGCCAGCAGCGTGCTCAGGTCTTTTAGCTCCTACAATGAGCAGTTCTTC. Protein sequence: CASSVLRSFSSYNEQFF.

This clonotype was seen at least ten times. DNA for the CDR3: TGCGCCAGCAGCTTGATGAGTGGAGGGCCCTATGGCTACACCTTC. Protein sequence: CASSLMSGGPYGYTF. The chain has TRBV5-1 and TRBJ1-2; D is undetermined. Germline lookup yields CDR1 SGHRS and CDR2 YFSETQ. With 1 base removed from V and 4 bases from J, the gap between germline ends came to 14 bases. This CDR3 is built from 15 residues.

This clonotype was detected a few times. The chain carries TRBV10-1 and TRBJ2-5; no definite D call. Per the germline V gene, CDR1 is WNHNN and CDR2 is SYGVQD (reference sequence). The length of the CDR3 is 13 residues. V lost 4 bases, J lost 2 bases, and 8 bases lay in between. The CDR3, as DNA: TGCGCCAGCAGTGCCCAGCTACAAGAGACCCAGTACTTC. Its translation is CASSAQLQETQYF.

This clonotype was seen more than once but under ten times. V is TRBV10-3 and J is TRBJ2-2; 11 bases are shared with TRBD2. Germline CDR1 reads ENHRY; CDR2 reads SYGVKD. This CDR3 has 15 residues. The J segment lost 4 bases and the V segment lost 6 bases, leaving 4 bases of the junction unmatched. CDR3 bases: TGTGCCATCAGCACTAGCGGGAGCAGCACCGGGGAGCTGTTTTTT. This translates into CAISTSGSSTGELFF.

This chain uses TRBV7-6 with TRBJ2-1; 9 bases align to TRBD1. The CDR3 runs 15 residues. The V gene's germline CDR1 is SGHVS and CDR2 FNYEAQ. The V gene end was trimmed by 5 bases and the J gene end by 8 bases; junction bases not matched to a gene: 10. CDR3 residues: CASSQRGQGLDEQFF. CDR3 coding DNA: TGTGCCAGCAGCCAGCGGGGACAGGGTCTAGATGAGCAGTTCTTC. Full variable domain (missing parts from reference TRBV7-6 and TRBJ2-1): GAGVSQSPRYKVTKRGQDVALRCDPISGHVSLYWYRQALGQGPEFLTYFNYEAQQDKSGLPNDRFSAERPEGSISTLTIQRTEQRDSAMYRCASSQRGQGLDEQFFGPGTRLTVL.

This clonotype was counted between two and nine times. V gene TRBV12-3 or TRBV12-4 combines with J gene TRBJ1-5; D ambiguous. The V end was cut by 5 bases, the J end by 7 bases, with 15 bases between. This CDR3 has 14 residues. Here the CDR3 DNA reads TGTGCCAGCAGTCCAGGACGGACTCACCAGCCCCAGCATTTT. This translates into CASSPGRTHQPQHF.

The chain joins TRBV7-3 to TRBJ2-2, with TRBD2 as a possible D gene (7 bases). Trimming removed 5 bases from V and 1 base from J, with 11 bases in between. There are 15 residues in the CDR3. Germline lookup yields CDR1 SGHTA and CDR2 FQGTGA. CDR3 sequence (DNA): TGTGCCAGCAGCCCGGGGGGCCGGAACACCGGGGAGCTGTTTTTT. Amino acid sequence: CASSPGGRNTGELFF.